This TCR beta chain is drawn from a study of glioma-infiltrating T cells after dendritic cell vaccination. Measured with immunoSEQ multiplex PCR; TCRdb has only the in-frame clones, and not every one. The sample yields over 65,000 clones, 75% to 90% seen once. There are a few counts of this clone. The CDR3 sequence is 16 residues long. Germline values: CDR1 SGHNT, CDR2 YYREEE (reference sequence). V gave up 3 bases and J gave up 4 bases; unmatched junction bases: 8. Stated time point: after dendritic cell vaccination, including at tumor progression/relapse. Sequenced material: blood, taken after dendritic cell vaccination. V usage is TRBV5-4 and J usage is TRBJ2-2; 8 positions agree with TRBD1. This clonotype originated in a human donor with glioblastoma. The CDR3 protein is CASSWLDRVGTGELFF. The DNA for the CDR3 is TGTGCCAGCAGCTGGCTGGACAGGGTGGGCACCGGGGAGCTGTTTTTT. Variable domain in full (rest from reference TRBV5-4 and TRBJ2-2): ETGVTQSPTHLIKTRGQQVTLRCSSQSGHNTVSWYQQALGQGPQFIFQYYREEENGRGNFPPRFSGLQFPNYSSELNVNALELDDSALYLCASSWLDRVGTGELFFGEGSRLTVL.